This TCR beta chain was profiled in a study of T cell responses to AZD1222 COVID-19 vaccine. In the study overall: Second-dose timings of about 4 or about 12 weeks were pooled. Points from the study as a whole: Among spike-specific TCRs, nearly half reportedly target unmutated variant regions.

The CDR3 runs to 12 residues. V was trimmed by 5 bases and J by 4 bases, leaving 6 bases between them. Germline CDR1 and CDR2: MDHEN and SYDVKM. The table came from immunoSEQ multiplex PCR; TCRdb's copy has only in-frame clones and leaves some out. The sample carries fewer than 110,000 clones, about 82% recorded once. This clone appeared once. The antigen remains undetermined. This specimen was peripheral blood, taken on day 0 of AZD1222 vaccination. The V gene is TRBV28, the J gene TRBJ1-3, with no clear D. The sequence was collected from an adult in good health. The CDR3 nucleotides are TGTGCCAGCAGTACCCAGGGAAACACCATATATTTT. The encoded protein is CASSTQGNTIYF.